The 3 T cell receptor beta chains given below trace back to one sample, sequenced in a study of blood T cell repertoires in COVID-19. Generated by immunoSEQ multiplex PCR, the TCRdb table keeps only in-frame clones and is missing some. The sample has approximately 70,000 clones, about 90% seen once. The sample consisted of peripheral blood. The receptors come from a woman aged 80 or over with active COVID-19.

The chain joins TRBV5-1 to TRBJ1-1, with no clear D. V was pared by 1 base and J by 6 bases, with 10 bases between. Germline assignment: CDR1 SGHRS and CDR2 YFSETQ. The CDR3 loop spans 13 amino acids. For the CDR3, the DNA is TGCGCCAGCAGCTTGCTGGAGGGCGCTGAAGCTTTCTTT. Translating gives CASSLLEGAEAFF.

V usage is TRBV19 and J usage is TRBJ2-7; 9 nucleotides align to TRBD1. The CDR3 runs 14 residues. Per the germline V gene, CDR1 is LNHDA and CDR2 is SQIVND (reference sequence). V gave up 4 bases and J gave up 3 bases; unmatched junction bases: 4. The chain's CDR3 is CASSRDRAHYEQYF. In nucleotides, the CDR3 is TGTGCCAGTAGTAGGGACAGGGCGCACTACGAGCAGTACTTC.

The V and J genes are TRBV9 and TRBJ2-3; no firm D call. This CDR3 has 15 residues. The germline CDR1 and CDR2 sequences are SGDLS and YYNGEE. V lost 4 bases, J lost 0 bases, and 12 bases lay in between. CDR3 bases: TGTGCCAGCAGCAGAGGCCTCACTAGCACAGATACGCAGTATTTT. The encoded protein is CASSRGLTSTDTQYF.